Listed here are 2 T cell receptor beta chains from one sample, sequenced in a study of CD8 T cells in Susac syndrome. Random hexamers were used to reverse transcribe about 0.5 to 1 ug of RNA. TCRdb redid the calling of the immunoSEQ multiplex PCR reads with MiXCR, one entry per CDR3 protein. Seen here are approximately 130,000 distinct CDR3 sequences, around nine tenths observed once, and the top ten hold over 0.2%. Sequencing input: CD8+ T cells from PBMCs. All receptors derive from a human donor with multiple sclerosis.

This chain connects TRBV27 to TRBJ1-1; a weak D match, TRBD1 (5 bases). The CDR3 is 13 amino acids. CDR1 MNHEY and CDR2 SMNVEV come from the germline V gene (reference sequence). V gave up 6 bases and J gave up 3 bases, with 11 bases separating them. CDR3 in amino acids: CASRGGGYTEAFF. The CDR3 DNA follows: TGTGCCAGCAGGGGTGGGGGATACACTGAAGCTTTCTTT.

V usage is TRBV20-1 and J usage is TRBJ2-5; tentative D call: TRBD2 (5 bases). Deletions cut 6 bases from V and 3 bases from J, with 17 bases between. Germline V gene data show CDR1 as DFQATT and CDR2 as SNEGSKA (reference sequence). The CDR3 loop spans 14 amino acids. The chain's CDR3 is CSAALGLEKETQYF. In DNA, the CDR3 is TGCAGTGCCGCTCTTGGACTGGAGAAAGAGACCCAGTACTTC.